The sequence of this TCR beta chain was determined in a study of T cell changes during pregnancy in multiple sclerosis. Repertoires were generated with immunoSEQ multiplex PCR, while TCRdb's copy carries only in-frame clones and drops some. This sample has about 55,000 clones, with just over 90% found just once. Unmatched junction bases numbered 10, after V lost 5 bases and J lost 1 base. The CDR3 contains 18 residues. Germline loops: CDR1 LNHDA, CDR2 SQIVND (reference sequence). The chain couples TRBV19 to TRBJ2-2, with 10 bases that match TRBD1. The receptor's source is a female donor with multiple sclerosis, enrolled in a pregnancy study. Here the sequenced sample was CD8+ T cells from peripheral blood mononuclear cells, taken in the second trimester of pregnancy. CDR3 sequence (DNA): TGTGCCAGTAGTTCCGCCGGGACAGGGGTTTGGAACACCGGGGAGCTGTTTTTT. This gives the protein CASSSAGTGVWNTGELFF.